A selection of T cell receptor beta chains follows, all from one sample in a study of vaccination and CD4 T cells after COVID-19. These TCRs are of unknown antigen specificity. TCRdb recomputed calls from the PCR reads with MiXCR, one row per CDR3 protein. The sample includes more than 9,000 distinct CDR3 sequences, just under 65% of them seen just once. What was sequenced was CD4+ T cells from blood, cultured in vitro. The source is a human donor who had recovered from COVID-19. CDR3s include the opening cysteine and the closing phenylalanine or tryptophan. D genes are given only for firm matches. Rows may omit the clone size; those that give it use once, few, many or a size class.

clone_size	j_call	v_call	d_call	cdr3_nt	cdr3_aa
NA	TRBJ1-2	TRBV5-6	TRBD1	TGTGCCACCACGACAGGGGGCCCGACTCTCCGCAACTATGGCTACACCTTC	CATTTGGPTLRNYGYTF
NA	TRBJ1-1	TRBV15	NA	TGTGCCACCAGCAGAGATCAGGGGTTCGAAGCTTTCTTT	CATSRDQGFEAFF
NA	TRBJ1-1	TRBV6-1	NA	TGTGCCAGCAGGGGGACGGAACTAATGAACACTGAAGCTTTCTTT	CASRGTELMNTEAFF
NA	TRBJ1-2	TRBV20-1	NA	TGCAGTGCTAGACCCGGGGACTATGGCTACACCTTC	CSARPGDYGYTF
NA	TRBJ1-2	TRBV11-2	NA	TGTGCCAGCAGCTTAGAACTGATCGGGGCTGGCTACACCTTC	CASSLELIGAGYTF
NA	TRBJ2-5	TRBV5-1	TRBD1	TGCGCCAGCAGCTTGAGACAGGGGGCTGGGGAGACCCAGTACTTC	CASSLRQGAGETQYF
few	TRBJ2-2	TRBV7-2	NA	TGTGCCAGCAGCTTATGGGCCTACACCGGGGAGCTGTTTTTT	CASSLWAYTGELFF
NA	TRBJ2-3	TRBV7-2	TRBD2	TGTGCCAGCAGCTTAGCGCTTAGCGGGGGGGCCAGGGATACGCAGTATTTT	CASSLALSGGARDTQYF
NA	TRBJ1-5	TRBV6-2/TRBV6-3	NA	TGTGCCAGCAGAAACCCCCAGGGAGGTAGCAATCAGCCCCAGCATTTT	CASRNPQGGSNQPQHF
NA	TRBJ2-1	TRBV10-1	NA	TGCGCCCCGGAGGGAGTGGTAAATGAGCAGTTCTTC	CAPEGVVNEQFF
NA	TRBJ1-3	TRBV19	NA	TGTGCCAGTAGTATTACCGGAGGGGGGAACTCTGGAAACACCATATATTTT	CASSITGGGNSGNTIYF
NA	TRBJ1-2	TRBV5-5	NA	TGTGCCAGCAGCTTGGAGGCGGTGGGTGGCTACACCTTC	CASSLEAVGGYTF
few	TRBJ2-7	TRBV5-4	TRBD2	TGTGCCAGCAGCTCCGGACTAGCGGTTAGCTCCTACGAGCAGTACTTC	CASSSGLAVSSYEQYF
NA	TRBJ1-2	TRBV12-3/TRBV12-4	NA	TGTGCCAGCAGTTTTTCGGGGCGGGGACGTATGCACTATGGCTACACCTTC	CASSFSGRGRMHYGYTF
NA	TRBJ2-7	TRBV24-1	TRBD1	TGTGCCACCAGTGATCCTCCCGACAGGGACTACGAGCAGTACTTC	CATSDPPDRDYEQYF
NA	TRBJ2-5	TRBV7-2	NA	TGTGCCAGCAGCTTCGGCAGCCAGACCCAGTACTTC	CASSFGSQTQYF
few	TRBJ1-1	TRBV28	NA	TGTGCCAGCAGAGCCCGGGCCCTGAACACTGAAGCTTTCTTT	CASRARALNTEAFF
few	TRBJ1-3	TRBV27	TRBD1	TGTGCCAGCAGTCCAGACAGGGGGACCCACACCATATATTTT	CASSPDRGTHTIYF
NA	TRBJ2-7	TRBV7-2	NA	TGTGCCAGCAGCTCAGGGGTAACCGGGGGGCTGGAGCAGTACTTC	CASSSGVTGGLEQYF
NA	TRBJ1-2	TRBV20-1	NA	TGCAGTGCTAGGGGTCCGGGGGTAGACTATGGCTACACCTTC	CSARGPGVDYGYTF
NA	TRBJ1-2	TRBV2	TRBD1	TGTGCCAGCAGTGATAAGACAGGGGGCATTGGCTACACCTTC	CASSDKTGGIGYTF
NA	TRBJ2-7	TRBV27	NA	TGTGCCAGCAGTTTATTCAGAGTGACGAGGGGAGAAACCTACGAGCAGTACTTC	CASSLFRVTRGETYEQYF
few	TRBJ1-6	TRBV6-4	NA	TGTGCCAGCAGTGAAAACTATAATTCACCCCTCCACTTT	CASSENYNSPLHF
NA	TRBJ2-2	TRBV6-4	TRBD2	TGTGCCAGCAGTGACTCGCTCCTAGCGGGAGCCGGGGAGCTGTTTTTT	CASSDSLLAGAGELFF
NA	TRBJ1-1	TRBV7-9	NA	TGTGCCAGCGACCGAGTGGCGGAAAACACTGAAGCTTTCTTT	CASDRVAENTEAFF
few	TRBJ2-3	TRBV7-3	TRBD2	TGTGCCAGCAGCTTAAGGGGGAGGGCCAGGACAGATACGCAGTATTTT	CASSLRGRARTDTQYF
NA	TRBJ1-4	TRBV2	NA	TGTGCCAGCAGTGTGGGGCTAACTAATGAAAAACTGTTTTTT	CASSVGLTNEKLFF
NA	TRBJ1-3	TRBV7-9	TRBD1	TGTGCCAGCAGCTTAGGACAGGGGGCGGCGGTTGGAAACACCATATATTTT	CASSLGQGAAVGNTIYF
few	TRBJ1-2	TRBV20-1	NA	TGCAGTGCTAGACATCGGCGATTGGGAGGGATTAACTATGGCTACACCTTC	CSARHRRLGGINYGYTF
NA	TRBJ1-2	TRBV6-2/TRBV6-3	NA	TGTGCCAGCAGTTACTCGGGCCCAGAGGCGCACTATGGCTACACCTTC	CASSYSGPEAHYGYTF
NA	TRBJ1-4	TRBV10-1	TRBD1	TGCGCCAGCAGCCGGACAGGGAGAGGTGAAAAACTGTTTTTT	CASSRTGRGEKLFF
few	TRBJ2-2	TRBV20-1	NA	TGCAGTGCTAGATCCCTCGCGGGGAGCGGTACCGGGGAGCTGTTTTTT	CSARSLAGSGTGELFF
NA	TRBJ2-3	TRBV6-2/TRBV6-3	TRBD2	TGTGCCAGCAGCCAAGACAGGACTAGCAGGGATACGCAGTATTTT	CASSQDRTSRDTQYF
NA	TRBJ1-5	TRBV6-1	NA	TGTGCCAGCAGTGAAGCGCTTCGAGGGCCCCAGCATTTT	CASSEALRGPQHF
NA	TRBJ1-1	TRBV30	NA	TGTGCCTGGGGGGATGGCGGGGATCGGGCTTTCTTT	CAWGDGGDRAFF
NA	TRBJ2-2	TRBV30	TRBD2	TGTGCCTGGAGTCGAGGACTAGCGGACACCGGGGAGCTGTTTTTT	CAWSRGLADTGELFF
few	TRBJ1-6	TRBV27	NA	TGTGCCAGCAGTTTCTCGGGCAGCTCTAATAATTCACCCCTCCACTTT	CASSFSGSSNNSPLHF
NA	TRBJ2-3	TRBV6-5	NA	TGTGCCAGCAGTTCAGAGGATCCTAGCACAGATACGCAGTATTTT	CASSSEDPSTDTQYF
NA	TRBJ1-2	TRBV7-9	TRBD1	TGTGCCAGCAGCTTAGCAAAAGGAGGACAGGCCCGCTATGGCTACACCTTC	CASSLAKGGQARYGYTF
NA	TRBJ1-2	TRBV27	NA	TGTGCCAGCAGTCCTCGGACAGAAAAGGCCTATGGCTACACCTTC	CASSPRTEKAYGYTF
NA	TRBJ1-1	TRBV30	NA	TGTGCCTGGGCGTCGGGGGTTCGCACTGAAGCTTTCTTT	CAWASGVRTEAFF
NA	TRBJ1-2	TRBV6-1	TRBD1	TGTGCCAGCAGTGACTGGACAGGGGGCGCGGATGGCTACACCTTC	CASSDWTGGADGYTF
NA	TRBJ2-3	TRBV7-2	NA	TGTGCCTTTGAGGGGCAGAGCACAGATACGCAGTATTTT	CAFEGQSTDTQYF
once	TRBJ2-5	TRBV11-2	NA	TGTGCCAGCAGCTTCGGGCGGGTGGGGGCGGAGACCCAGTACTTC	CASSFGRVGAETQYF
NA	TRBJ1-1	TRBV29-1	NA	TGCAGCGTCAACGGGCCCAACTCAGGAGCGGCTTTCTTT	CSVNGPNSGAAFF
NA	TRBJ2-3	TRBV20-1	NA	TGCAGTGCGTCGGGGGAGGGCACAGATACGCAGTATTTT	CSASGEGTDTQYF
few	TRBJ1-2	TRBV6-1	TRBD1	TGTGCCAGCCGACCGGGACAGGGTATCTATGGCTACACCTTC	CASRPGQGIYGYTF
NA	TRBJ1-2	TRBV14	NA	TGTGCCAGCAGCCAAGATAGAGTCTATGGCTACACCTTC	CASSQDRVYGYTF
NA	TRBJ1-5	TRBV7-6	NA	TGTGCCAGCAGCTTGGCTAGCAATCAGCCCCAGCATTTT	CASSLASNQPQHF
NA	TRBJ2-1	TRBV5-1	TRBD2	TGCGCCAGCACCATGGGACTAGCGGGGCCCAATGAGCAGTTCTTC	CASTMGLAGPNEQFF
NA	TRBJ2-7	TRBV29-1	TRBD2	TGCAGCGTTGGACTAGCGGGCTACGAGCAGTACTTC	CSVGLAGYEQYF
NA	TRBJ1-5	TRBV5-1	TRBD1	TGCGCCAGCAGCTCCGAACCACAGGGGGCCAGCAATCAGCCCCAGCATTTT	CASSSEPQGASNQPQHF
NA	TRBJ2-1	TRBV20-1	NA	TGCAGTGCCTACAGGGAACCGACCTACAATGAGCAGTTCTTC	CSAYREPTYNEQFF
NA	TRBJ2-7	TRBV7-2	NA	TGTGCCAGCAGCCTGGACGCCAGAGCCTCCTACGAGCAGTACTTC	CASSLDARASYEQYF